This TCR beta chain is from a study of T cells in Graves' hyperthyroidism and ophthalmopathy. Whole-study context: Peripheral blood was secured at the point of initial diagnosis, before any treatment.

Concerning this clonotype: Its antigen is currently unknown.

The CDR3 has 17 residues. The germline V gene has CDR1 SGDLS and CDR2 YYNGEE. Trimming took 0 bases from V and 9 from J, leaving 22 bases between them. Study-wide findings and caveats: The authors' 13 V-J model separated ophthalmopathy from stable hyperthyroidism. The majority of expanded thyroid clonotypes above 0.001 also appeared in blood.

TCR beta CDR3 regions were amplified from RNA transcripts. First-round RT-PCR targeting the TCR CDR3 was performed with the HTBI primer set. Each CDR3 protein is one row after TCRdb ran MiXCR on the multiplex PCR reads. The sample shows about 260,000 distinct CDR3 sequences, 22% of them seen only once. Sequenced input: blood. V usage is TRBV9 and J usage is TRBJ2-1, with D possibly TRBD1 on 7 matching bases. This TCR was sampled from a man younger than 45 with Graves' ophthalmopathy. CDR3 coding DNA: TGTGCCAGCAGCGTAGCCGGAGGGGGCGCCGTTATCGGTGAGCAGTTCTTC. This codes for CASSVAGGGAVIGEQFF.